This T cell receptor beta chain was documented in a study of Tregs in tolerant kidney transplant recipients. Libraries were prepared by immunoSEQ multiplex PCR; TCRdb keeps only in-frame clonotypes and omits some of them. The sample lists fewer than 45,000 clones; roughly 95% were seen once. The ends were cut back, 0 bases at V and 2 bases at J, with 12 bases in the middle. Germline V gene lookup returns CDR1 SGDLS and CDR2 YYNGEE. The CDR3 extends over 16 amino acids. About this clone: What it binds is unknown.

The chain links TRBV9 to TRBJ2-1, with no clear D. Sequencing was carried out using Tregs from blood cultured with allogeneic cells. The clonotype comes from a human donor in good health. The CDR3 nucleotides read TGTGCCAGCAGCGTAGGTAGGGCGGCCACCTACAATGAGCAGTTCTTC. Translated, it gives CASSVGRAATYNEQFF. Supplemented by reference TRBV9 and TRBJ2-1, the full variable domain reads DSGVTQTPKHLITATGQRVTLRCSPRSGDLSVYWYQQSLDQGLQFLIQYYNGEERAKGNILERFSAQQFPDLHSELNLSSLELGDSALYFCASSVGRAATYNEQFFGPGTRLTVL.